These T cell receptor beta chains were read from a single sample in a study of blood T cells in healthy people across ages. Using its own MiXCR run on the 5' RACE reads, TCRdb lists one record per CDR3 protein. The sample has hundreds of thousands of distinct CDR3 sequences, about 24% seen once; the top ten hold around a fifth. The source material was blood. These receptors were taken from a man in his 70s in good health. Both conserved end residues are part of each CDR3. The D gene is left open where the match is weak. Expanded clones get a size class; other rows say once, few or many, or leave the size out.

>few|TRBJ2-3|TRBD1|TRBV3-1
TGTGCCAGCAGCCAAGCTGAGGGGGCTAGCACAGATACGCAGTATTTT
CASSQAEGASTDTQYF
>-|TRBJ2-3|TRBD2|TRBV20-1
TGCAGTGCCCGGACTAGCGCTGTGACAGATACGCAGTATTTT
CSARTSAVTDTQYF
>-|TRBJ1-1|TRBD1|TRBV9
TGTGCCAGCAGCGCGAACAGGGGGCTGAATACTGAAGCTTTCTTT
CASSANRGLNTEAFF
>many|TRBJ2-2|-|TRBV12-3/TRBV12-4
TGTGCCAGCAGTTTAGTCTCAGGGTACACCGGGGAGCTGTTTTTT
CASSLVSGYTGELFF
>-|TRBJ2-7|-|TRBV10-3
TGTGCCATCAGTGAGTCGACGACAGTAAGCTCCTACGAGCAGTACTTC
CAISESTTVSSYEQYF
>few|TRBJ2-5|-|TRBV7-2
TGTGCCAGCAGCTTAGGCGGGACAGCTAAAGAGACCCAGTACTTC
CASSLGGTAKETQYF
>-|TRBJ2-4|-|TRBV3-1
TGTGCCAGCAGCCTTCGAATAGGCGCGGTTCAGTACTTC
CASSLRIGAVQYF
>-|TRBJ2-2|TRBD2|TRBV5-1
TGCGCCAGCAGCTTGGAACTAGCGGGGAGCGGTGGCACCGGGGAGCTGTTTTTT
CASSLELAGSGGTGELFF
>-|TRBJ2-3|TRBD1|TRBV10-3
TGTGCCATCAGAACCACAGGGGGGTCAGATACGCAGTATTTT
CAIRTTGGSDTQYF
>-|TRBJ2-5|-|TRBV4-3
TGCGCCAGCAGCCAAGATCCGGCCGGTCTGGGGACCCAGTACTTC
CASSQDPAGLGTQYF
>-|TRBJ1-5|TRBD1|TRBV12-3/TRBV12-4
TGTGCCAGCAGCATGACAGGGGTTGGTCAGCCCCAGCATTTT
CASSMTGVGQPQHF
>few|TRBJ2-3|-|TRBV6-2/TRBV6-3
TGTGCCAGCAGTCAACGGCCGTCAGGGGGCTTGACTAGCGGAAGCACAGATACGCAGTATTTT
CASSQRPSGGLTSGSTDTQYF
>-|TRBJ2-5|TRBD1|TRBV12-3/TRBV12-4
TGTGCCAGCAGTTTTAGGGACAGGCTAGGGGAGACCCAGTACTTC
CASSFRDRLGETQYF
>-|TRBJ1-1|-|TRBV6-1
TGTGCCAGCAGGAAGGACGTTCCTGAAGCTTTCTTT
CASRKDVPEAFF
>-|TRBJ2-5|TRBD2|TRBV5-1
TGCGCCAGCAGCATTAACAGCGGGGCGAACCAAGAGACCCAGTACTTC
CASSINSGANQETQYF
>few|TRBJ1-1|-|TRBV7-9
TGTGCCAGCAGCTTAGGGACCCAGACCATCGTAAACACTGAAGCTTTCTTT
CASSLGTQTIVNTEAFF
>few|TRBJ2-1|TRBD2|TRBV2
TGTGCCAGCAGTGAAACTCAGCGGGGGGGCCATGAGCAGTTCTTC
CASSETQRGGHEQFF
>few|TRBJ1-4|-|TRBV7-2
TGTGCCAGCAGCCTCTACGCAACTAATGAAAAACTGTTTTTT
CASSLYATNEKLFF
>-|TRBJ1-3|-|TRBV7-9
TGTGCCAGCAGCTTAGCGCCCGGGAGGGCAACTGGAAACACCATATATTTT
CASSLAPGRATGNTIYF
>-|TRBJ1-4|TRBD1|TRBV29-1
TGCAGCGTACGACAGGGCGCTAATGAAAAACTGTTTTTT
CSVRQGANEKLFF
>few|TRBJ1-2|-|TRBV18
TGTGCCAGCTCACGTTCGACAGGCCGCTATGGCTACACCTTC
CASSRSTGRYGYTF
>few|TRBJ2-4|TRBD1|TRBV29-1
TGCAGCGTTGAACAAACAGGGGCCCAGTACTTC
CSVEQTGAQYF
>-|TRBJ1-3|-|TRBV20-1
TGCAGTGCTAGAGATGTCTGGGACTCTGGAAACACCATATATTTT
CSARDVWDSGNTIYF
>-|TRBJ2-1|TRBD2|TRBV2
TGTGCCAGCAGTGAATTAACTGGCGGGAGGGGCTCCTACAATGAGCAGTTCTTC
CASSELTGGRGSYNEQFF
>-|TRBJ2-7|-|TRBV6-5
TGTGCCAGCACCAAATCCGGGAAAACCTACGAGCAGTACTTC
CASTKSGKTYEQYF
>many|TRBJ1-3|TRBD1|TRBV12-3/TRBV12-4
TGTGCCAGCAGTTTCGGGACAGGGGTGGACACCATATATTTT
CASSFGTGVDTIYF
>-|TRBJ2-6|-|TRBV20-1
TGCAGTGCTAGATTGCAGGGTGAGGCCAACGTCCTGACTTTC
CSARLQGEANVLTF
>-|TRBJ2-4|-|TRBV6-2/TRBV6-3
TGTGCCAGCAGTTACTCGACGGCGTTAGCCAAAAACATTCAGTACTTC
CASSYSTALAKNIQYF
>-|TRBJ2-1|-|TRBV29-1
TGCAGCGTTCGGACAAGCTCCTACAATGAGCAGTTCTTC
CSVRTSSYNEQFF
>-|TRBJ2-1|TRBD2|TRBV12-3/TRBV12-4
TGTGCCAGCAGCCGTTTCAGGACTAGCGGGAGCAAGTATACACAGTTCTTC
CASSRFRTSGSKYTQFF
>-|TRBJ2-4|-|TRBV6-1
TGTGCCAGCAGTGACACGGGACTCATAGCCAAAAACATTCAGTACTTC
CASSDTGLIAKNIQYF
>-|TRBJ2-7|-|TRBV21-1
TGTGCCAGCTTCGGAGGACTGGGAGTATACGAGCAGTACTTC
CASFGGLGVYEQYF
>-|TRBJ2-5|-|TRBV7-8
TGTGCCAGCAGCTTAGCGAATTATGGGGCAGAGACCCAGTACTTC
CASSLANYGAETQYF
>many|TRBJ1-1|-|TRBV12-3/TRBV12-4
TGTGCCAGCAGCCCCCGCGAGAACTCTGAAGCTTTCTTT
CASSPRENSEAFF
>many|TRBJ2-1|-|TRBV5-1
TGCGCCAGCAGCTTGAGCCGGGGCAATGAGCAGTTCTTC
CASSLSRGNEQFF
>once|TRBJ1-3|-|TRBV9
TGTGCCAGCAGCGTAGAGCCCGGGGTAGGAAACACCATATATTTT
CASSVEPGVGNTIYF
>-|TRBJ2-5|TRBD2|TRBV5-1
TGCGCCAGCAGCTCGGGGGGGGTCCAAGAGACCCAGTACTTC
CASSSGGVQETQYF
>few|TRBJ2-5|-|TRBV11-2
TGTGCCAGCAGCCGTGTTTTGGTAGGGAAAGAGACCCAGTACTTC
CASSRVLVGKETQYF
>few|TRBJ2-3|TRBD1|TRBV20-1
TGCAGTGCTAGAGTCTACAGGGGATCGACAGATACGCAGTATTTT
CSARVYRGSTDTQYF
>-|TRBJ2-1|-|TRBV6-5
TGTGCCAGCAGTTACTCCAGGGAGCCCTACAATGAGCAGTTCTTC
CASSYSREPYNEQFF